This is a list of T cell receptor beta chains from one sample in a study of blood T cell repertoires in COVID-19. The method was immunoSEQ multiplex PCR; TCRdb's version includes in-frame clones alone and lacks a portion of them. The sample carries more than 300,000 clones, around four fifths recorded once. The sample consisted of peripheral blood. The receptors come from a woman in her forties or fifties with acute or convalescent COVID-19. CDR3s include the opening cysteine and the closing phenylalanine or tryptophan. The order of the fields is CDR3 length, J gene, V gene, clone size, D gene, CDR3 DNA, CDR3 protein. A D gene is named only where the DNA matches it firmly. Not every row has a clone size; where given, it reads once, few, many or a size class.

cdr3_length: 11
j_call: TRBJ1-4
v_call: TRBV4-1
clone_size: -
d_call: -
cdr3_nt: TGCGCCAGCAGCCAACTCGGAAAACTGTTTTTT
cdr3_aa: CASSQLGKLFF

cdr3_length: 16
j_call: TRBJ2-3
v_call: TRBV9
clone_size: -
d_call: -
cdr3_nt: TGTGCCAGCAGCACCCGGGGTAGCAGCTACACAGATACGCAGTATTTT
cdr3_aa: CASSTRGSSYTDTQYF

cdr3_length: 17
j_call: TRBJ1-4
v_call: TRBV10-2
clone_size: -
d_call: TRBD1
cdr3_nt: TGCGCCAGCAGTGATTTTTATAGGGGACAGGATGAAGAAAAACTGTTTTTT
cdr3_aa: CASSDFYRGQDEEKLFF

cdr3_length: 15
j_call: TRBJ1-1
v_call: TRBV2
clone_size: -
d_call: TRBD1
cdr3_nt: TGTGCCAGCAGGCCCACCTCGACAGGGCAACTTGAAGCTTTCTTT
cdr3_aa: CASRPTSTGQLEAFF

cdr3_length: 17
j_call: TRBJ2-3
v_call: TRBV7-6
clone_size: -
d_call: TRBD2
cdr3_nt: TGTGCCAGCAGCCCGCCAACTAGCGCCCTAAGCACAGATACGCAGTATTTT
cdr3_aa: CASSPPTSALSTDTQYF

cdr3_length: 14
j_call: TRBJ1-2
v_call: TRBV24-1
clone_size: -
d_call: -
cdr3_nt: TGTGCCACCAGCGCTTACGGACAGATTAAAGGCTACACCTTC
cdr3_aa: CATSAYGQIKGYTF

cdr3_length: 15
j_call: TRBJ1-3
v_call: TRBV3-1/TRBV3-2
clone_size: -
d_call: -
cdr3_nt: TGTGCCAGCAGCCAGGCCGGGGGGGGCGGAAACACCATATATTTT
cdr3_aa: CASSQAGGGGNTIYF

cdr3_length: 15
j_call: TRBJ1-2
v_call: TRBV13
clone_size: once
d_call: TRBD1
cdr3_nt: TGTGCCAGCAGCTCTAACAGGGGGCGCGACTATGGCTACACCTTC
cdr3_aa: CASSSNRGRDYGYTF

cdr3_length: 15
j_call: TRBJ2-7
v_call: TRBV6-5
clone_size: -
d_call: -
cdr3_nt: TGTGCCAGCAGTTACGGGGGCAGCCTCCCCTACGAGCAGTACTTC
cdr3_aa: CASSYGGSLPYEQYF

cdr3_length: 18
j_call: TRBJ2-1
v_call: TRBV19
clone_size: once
d_call: -
cdr3_nt: TGTGCCAGTAGCTCCATAGGTCTCGCGGTCCCCTTCGGCAATGAGCAGTTCTTC
cdr3_aa: CASSSIGLAVPFGNEQFF

cdr3_length: 13
j_call: TRBJ1-2
v_call: TRBV24-1
clone_size: -
d_call: -
cdr3_nt: TGTGCCACCAGTGATGACAGAAACTATGGCTACACCTTC
cdr3_aa: CATSDDRNYGYTF

cdr3_length: 15
j_call: TRBJ2-2
v_call: TRBV4-3
clone_size: once
d_call: TRBD2
cdr3_nt: TGCGCCAGCAGCCGGACTAGCGGGAACACCGGGGAGCTGTTTTTT
cdr3_aa: CASSRTSGNTGELFF

cdr3_length: 14
j_call: TRBJ2-3
v_call: TRBV2
clone_size: -
d_call: TRBD2
cdr3_nt: TGTGCCAGCGTGGGGGGACTAGCGCGTAATACGCAGTATTTT
cdr3_aa: CASVGGLARNTQYF

cdr3_length: 12
j_call: TRBJ1-1
v_call: TRBV7-9
clone_size: few
d_call: -
cdr3_nt: TGTGCCAGCAGCACGGACAGCCTTGAAGCTTTCTTT
cdr3_aa: CASSTDSLEAFF

cdr3_length: 14
j_call: TRBJ2-1
v_call: TRBV10-3
clone_size: -
d_call: -
cdr3_nt: TGTGCCACCATACAGGGAAGCTCCTACAATGAGCAGTTCTTC
cdr3_aa: CATIQGSSYNEQFF

cdr3_length: 12
j_call: TRBJ1-2
v_call: TRBV3-1/TRBV3-2
clone_size: -
d_call: -
cdr3_nt: TGTGCCAGCTCGACAACCAACTATGGCTACACCTTC
cdr3_aa: CASSTTNYGYTF

cdr3_length: 13
j_call: TRBJ1-2
v_call: TRBV5-1
clone_size: -
d_call: TRBD1
cdr3_nt: TGCGCCAGCAGCGAGCAGGGGGACTATGGCTACACCTTC
cdr3_aa: CASSEQGDYGYTF

cdr3_length: 11
j_call: TRBJ1-2
v_call: TRBV30
clone_size: -
d_call: -
cdr3_nt: TGTGCCTGGAGTGTTATCGATGGCTACACCTTC
cdr3_aa: CAWSVIDGYTF

cdr3_length: 14
j_call: TRBJ1-1
v_call: TRBV10-2
clone_size: -
d_call: TRBD1
cdr3_nt: TGCGCCAGCAGAGATGGGACAGGGTGGACTGAAGCTTTCTTT
cdr3_aa: CASRDGTGWTEAFF

cdr3_length: 17
j_call: TRBJ2-5
v_call: TRBV6-1
clone_size: -
d_call: TRBD2
cdr3_nt: TGTGCCAGCAGTGGGACGGGACTAGCGGGGGGCCGGGAGACCCAGTACTTC
cdr3_aa: CASSGTGLAGGRETQYF

cdr3_length: 14
j_call: TRBJ2-5
v_call: TRBV30
clone_size: -
d_call: TRBD2
cdr3_nt: TGTGCCTGGAGTGGACTAGCGGGAGCAGAGACCCAGTACTTC
cdr3_aa: CAWSGLAGAETQYF

cdr3_length: 14
j_call: TRBJ1-1
v_call: TRBV6-5
clone_size: once
d_call: TRBD1
cdr3_nt: TGTGCCAGCAATTCGGGACAGGGGAACACTGAAGCTTTCTTT
cdr3_aa: CASNSGQGNTEAFF

cdr3_length: 14
j_call: TRBJ2-3
v_call: TRBV6-5
clone_size: -
d_call: -
cdr3_nt: TGTGCCAGCAGTTACACGGGTAGCACAGATACGCAGTATTTT
cdr3_aa: CASSYTGSTDTQYF

cdr3_length: 13
j_call: TRBJ2-5
v_call: TRBV7-3
clone_size: -
d_call: TRBD1
cdr3_nt: TGTGCCAGCAGCCAAGACAGGGAAGAGACCCAGTACTTC
cdr3_aa: CASSQDREETQYF

cdr3_length: 16
j_call: TRBJ2-3
v_call: TRBV13
clone_size: -
d_call: TRBD2
cdr3_nt: TGTGCCAGCAGCTCCCAAGCGGGAGTCGTGTTAAATACGCAGTATTTT
cdr3_aa: CASSSQAGVVLNTQYF

cdr3_length: 17
j_call: TRBJ1-6
v_call: TRBV10-3
clone_size: -
d_call: -
cdr3_nt: TGTGCCATCAGTGATCCGACAGGAAGCTCCTATAATTCACCCCTCCACTTT
cdr3_aa: CAISDPTGSSYNSPLHF

cdr3_length: 12
j_call: TRBJ1-1
v_call: TRBV6-4
clone_size: -
d_call: -
cdr3_nt: TGTGCCAGCAGTGACTCGGGAGGGTCGCCTTTCTTT
cdr3_aa: CASSDSGGSPFF

cdr3_length: 14
j_call: TRBJ2-3
v_call: TRBV29-1
clone_size: -
d_call: TRBD2
cdr3_nt: TGCAGCGTTTTTACTAGCGGGTTGACAGATACGCAGTATTTT
cdr3_aa: CSVFTSGLTDTQYF

cdr3_length: 15
j_call: TRBJ1-1
v_call: TRBV7-2
clone_size: -
d_call: -
cdr3_nt: TGTGCCAGCAGCTTTTCGGGACACTTGAACACTGAAGCTTTCTTT
cdr3_aa: CASSFSGHLNTEAFF

cdr3_length: 15
j_call: TRBJ2-7
v_call: TRBV27
clone_size: -
d_call: -
cdr3_nt: TGTGCCAGCAGCTCCCGCTCTAGCGAGCGCTACGAGCAGTACTTC
cdr3_aa: CASSSRSSERYEQYF

cdr3_length: 15
j_call: TRBJ1-1
v_call: TRBV6-2/TRBV6-3
clone_size: -
d_call: -
cdr3_nt: TGTGCCAGCAGCCCTCCCGACCTCATCGGGACTGAAGCTTTCTTT
cdr3_aa: CASSPPDLIGTEAFF

cdr3_length: 14
j_call: TRBJ1-2
v_call: TRBV27
clone_size: -
d_call: -
cdr3_nt: TGTGCCAGCAGCGGAGCTCCCGGGGGCTATGGCTACACCTTC
cdr3_aa: CASSGAPGGYGYTF

cdr3_length: 13
j_call: TRBJ1-1
v_call: TRBV7-9
clone_size: -
d_call: -
cdr3_nt: TGTGCCAGCAGCACCCAGGAGAACACTGAAGCTTTCTTT
cdr3_aa: CASSTQENTEAFF

cdr3_length: 14
j_call: TRBJ2-7
v_call: TRBV7-2
clone_size: once
d_call: TRBD1
cdr3_nt: TGTGCCAGCAGCATTGTCGGGACAGACTACGAGCAGTACTTC
cdr3_aa: CASSIVGTDYEQYF

cdr3_length: 12
j_call: TRBJ2-7
v_call: TRBV2
clone_size: -
d_call: TRBD1
cdr3_nt: TGTGCCAGCAGTGAAGAGGGACAGGGCTGGTACTTC
cdr3_aa: CASSEEGQGWYF

cdr3_length: 13
j_call: TRBJ2-7
v_call: TRBV7-9
clone_size: -
d_call: -
cdr3_nt: TGTGCCAGCAGCTTCATCGTAGATGACGAGCAGTACTTC
cdr3_aa: CASSFIVDDEQYF

cdr3_length: 16
j_call: TRBJ2-1
v_call: TRBV9
clone_size: -
d_call: TRBD2
cdr3_nt: TGTGCCAGCAGCGTGGGGGGACTAGCGGTAAACAATGAGCAGTTCTTC
cdr3_aa: CASSVGGLAVNNEQFF

cdr3_length: 15
j_call: TRBJ2-1
v_call: TRBV5-4
clone_size: -
d_call: TRBD2
cdr3_nt: TGTGCCAGCAGCACTAGCGGGGGGCCGTACAATGAGCAGTTCTTC
cdr3_aa: CASSTSGGPYNEQFF

cdr3_length: 17
j_call: TRBJ1-2
v_call: TRBV4-1
clone_size: -
d_call: -
cdr3_nt: TGCGCCAGCAGCCAAGGGTCGGGGAGGGGATCGGGCTATGGCTACACCTTC
cdr3_aa: CASSQGSGRGSGYGYTF

cdr3_length: 15
j_call: TRBJ2-3
v_call: TRBV4-3
clone_size: -
d_call: -
cdr3_nt: TGCGCCAGCAGCCAAGATGAGGCCGGCGCAGATACGCAGTATTTT
cdr3_aa: CASSQDEAGADTQYF

cdr3_length: 15
j_call: TRBJ2-5
v_call: TRBV5-6
clone_size: -
d_call: TRBD2
cdr3_nt: TGTGCCAGCAGCTTGACTAGCGGGCAACAAGAGACCCAGTACTTC
cdr3_aa: CASSLTSGQQETQYF

cdr3_length: 13
j_call: TRBJ1-4
v_call: TRBV19
clone_size: few
d_call: -
cdr3_nt: TGTGCCAGTAGTATAGAGAGACGGGAGAAACTGTTTTTT
cdr3_aa: CASSIERREKLFF

cdr3_length: 15
j_call: TRBJ1-3
v_call: TRBV5-1
clone_size: few
d_call: -
cdr3_nt: TGCGCCAGCAGCTTGGGGACAGTTGCTGGAAACACCATATATTTT
cdr3_aa: CASSLGTVAGNTIYF

cdr3_length: 12
j_call: TRBJ1-2
v_call: TRBV28
clone_size: -
d_call: TRBD1
cdr3_nt: TGTGCCAGCAGTTGGACAGGTTATGGCTACACCTTC
cdr3_aa: CASSWTGYGYTF

cdr3_length: 16
j_call: TRBJ2-2
v_call: TRBV14
clone_size: -
d_call: -
cdr3_nt: TGTGCCAGCAGCCAAGTAAAATTCAGGGCCCCCGGGGAGCTGTTTTTT
cdr3_aa: CASSQVKFRAPGELFF

cdr3_length: 15
j_call: TRBJ1-5
v_call: TRBV7-2
clone_size: -
d_call: -
cdr3_nt: TGTGCCAGCAGCTTGGAATCCAGGGAAGGACAGCCCCAGCATTTT
cdr3_aa: CASSLESREGQPQHF

cdr3_length: 13
j_call: TRBJ2-1
v_call: TRBV3-1/TRBV3-2
clone_size: -
d_call: -
cdr3_nt: TGTGCCAGCAGCCCGGAGGACTACGATGAGCAGTTCTTC
cdr3_aa: CASSPEDYDEQFF

cdr3_length: 13
j_call: TRBJ1-5
v_call: TRBV3-1/TRBV3-2
clone_size: -
d_call: -
cdr3_nt: TGTGCCAGCAGCCAAGGGGGGGGTCAGCCCCAGCATTTT
cdr3_aa: CASSQGGGQPQHF